This T cell receptor (beta chain) is drawn from a study of blood T cells in healthy people across ages. Study results and limitations: Naive and antigen-experienced cells were not separated, limiting conclusive comparison. Strong correlation linked observed beta diversity and percent naive T cells. Donor CMV status was unknown, possibly confounding expanded clonotype changes.

Together with a sample-barcoded 5' primer, a J-beta primer mix was included in a second PCR lasting 7 to 11 cycles. Via MiXCR, TCRdb re-called the 5' RACE reads, giving one row per CDR3 protein. Of over 1,500,000 distinct CDR3 sequences listed, 39% are singletons. This clonotype was seen only a few times. Antigen unknown. This CDR3 spans 18 amino acids. Aged about 6 to 90, donors were systemically healthy Caucasians from Russia. The TCR was taken from a human donor in good health. Sequenced: blood. The J gene is TRBJ2-6, the V gene TRBV21-1; the D call of TRBD1 is as the table states it, not checked on the DNA. TRBV21-1 has pseudogene status. CDR3 protein: CASSKEARGACGANVLTF. CDR3 bases: TGTGCCAGCAGCAAAGAGGCTAGGGGGGCTTGCGGGGCCAACGTCCTGACTTTC.